These 15 T cell receptor beta chains were sequenced from one sample in a study of T cell repertoires in cytomegalovirus infection. Each CDR3 protein is one row after TCRdb ran MiXCR on the reads. The sample shows 200,000 to 300,000 distinct CDR3 sequences, 9% to 15% of them seen only once. Sequencing used PBMCs. These TCRs come from a human donor in good health (CMV status not recorded). Some clones in this sample may be carry-over from other donors' samples.

Many counts were recorded for this clonotype. The J gene is TRBJ1-5, the V gene TRBV10-3; no firm D call. The ends were cut back, 2 bases at V and 6 bases at J, with 8 bases in the middle. This CDR3 comprises 13 residues. Germline CDR1 is ENHRY and CDR2 is SYGVKD. CDR3 bases: TGTGCCATCAGTGAGCGGGCGGCTCAGCCCCAGCATTTT. It yields the protein CAISERAAQPQHF.

This rearrangement joins TRBV5-5 to TRBJ1-4; D uncertain. There are 13 residues in the CDR3. From germline, CDR1 is SGHKS and CDR2 YYEKEE (reference sequence). V gave up 7 bases and J gave up 6 bases, with 13 bases separating them. CDR3 sequence reads: CASSDLGDEKLFF. CDR3 DNA: TGTGCCAGCTCGGACCTCGGGGATGAAAAACTGTTTTTT. The variable domain in full, with the rest retrieved from reference TRBV5-5 and TRBJ1-4, is DAGVTQSPTHLIKTRGQQVTLRCSPISGHKSVSWYQQVLGQGPQFIFQYYEKEERGRGNFPDRFSARQFPNYSSELNVNALLLGDSALYLCASSDLGDEKLFFGSGTQLSVL.

This chain connects TRBV24-1 to TRBJ2-7; 8 nucleotides agree with TRBD1. CDR3 size: 15 residues. J lost 2 bases, V lost 2 bases, and 4 bases had no gene match. The germline gives CDR1 KGHDR, CDR2 SFDVKD. The CDR3 DNA reads as TGTGCCACCAGTGATTCCGGGACAGGAGCCTACGAGCAGTACTTC. Protein product: CATSDSGTGAYEQYF.

This clonotype appeared many times. The chain uses TRBV7-2 and TRBJ1-4, with D tentatively TRBD1 (6 bases). Germline V CDR1 and CDR2: SGHTA, FQGNSA. The CDR3 runs to 15 residues. The V gene lost 2 bases and the J gene lost 8 bases, with 15 bases spanning the gap. CDR3 sequence (DNA): TGTGCCAGCAGCTTAAAGTCAGGGGTCGGCGAAAAACTGTTTTTT. It encodes CASSLKSGVGEKLFF.

The gene calls are TRBV6-6 and TRBJ2-1; the D gene is possibly TRBD1 (6 bases). This CDR3 has 16 amino acids. CDR1 and CDR2 (germline): MNHNY, SVGAGI (reference sequence). Trimming left V 2 bases short and J 4 bases short, with 15 bases between. CDR3 DNA: TGTGCCAGCAGTTACACAGGGCTAGGAGTTTACAATGAGCAGTTCTTC. Its protein product is CASSYTGLGVYNEQFF.

The table lists this clonotype with a few counts. This chain connects TRBV4-2 to TRBJ2-3, with 14 nucleotides matching TRBD2. The V segment lost 0 bases and the J segment 6 bases; nucleotides outside the gene matches: 8. The CDR3 sequence is 18 residues long. In germline, CDR1 is LGHNA, CDR2 YNFKEQ. The CDR3 sequence is CASSQDRLAGGLWDTQYF. As DNA, the CDR3 is TGTGCCAGCAGCCAAGATCGACTAGCGGGAGGGCTATGGGATACGCAGTATTTT.

This clonotype has a count of ten or more. CDR3 nucleotide sequence: TGTGCCAGCAGCTTACCCGGACTAGCGGGGGAGACCGGGGAGCTGTTTTTT. As protein: CASSLPGLAGETGELFF. The J gene is TRBJ2-2, the V gene TRBV7-6; 13 bases fit TRBD2. V lost 2 bases and J lost 5; bases outside the gene matches: 5. The CDR3 spans 17 residues. The germline CDR1 and CDR2 sequences are SGHVS and FNYEAQ.

In this sample, this clonotype turned up many times. The chain is built from TRBV12-3 or TRBV12-4 and TRBJ2-7; the match to TRBD1 covers 7 bases. Losses at the gene ends were 5 bases for V and 1 base for J; bases not matched to a gene: 5. This CDR3 contains 14 residues. DNA for the CDR3: TGTGCCAGCAGTCCGACGACAGGGTCCTACGAGCAGTACTTC. It codes for CASSPTTGSYEQYF.

This chain connects TRBV5-6 to TRBJ2-5, with TRBD1 identical over 7 bases. This CDR3 region has 13 residues. The V and J ends lost 4 bases and 7 bases, in that order; junction bases with no gene match: 7. Germline values: CDR1 SGHDT, CDR2 YYEEEE. Here the CDR3 reads CASSPDRLGTQYF. The DNA for the CDR3 is TGTGCCAGCAGCCCGGACAGGCTGGGGACCCAGTACTTC.

The sample holds many counts of this clonotype. V is TRBV7-8 and J is TRBJ1-1; D remains unclear. The CDR3 spans 13 residues. Germline CDR1 SGHVS, CDR2 FQNEAQ. The V end was cut by 4 bases, the J end by 1 base, with 7 bases between. The CDR3 here is CASSSSPNTEAFF. The CDR3 DNA sequence: TGTGCCAGCAGCTCGTCGCCGAACACTGAAGCTTTCTTT.

V gene TRBV2 combines with J gene TRBJ2-7, with D perhaps TRBD1 (6 bases). CDR3 length: 17 amino acids. Trimming pared 4 bases from V and 1 base from J, leaving 20 bases between. Germline CDR1 reads SNHLY; CDR2 reads FYNNEI. The CDR3 DNA reads TGTGCCAGCAGTGCTACCCCCAACAGGGTCCGATCCTACGAGCAGTACTTC. Translating gives CASSATPNRVRSYEQYF.

The genes are TRBV5-6 and TRBJ1-3, with D unclear. The germline V gene encodes CDR1 SGHDT and CDR2 YYEEEE. The CDR3 runs 15 residues. Trimming left V 3 bases short and J 0 bases short, with 10 bases between. The CDR3 spells CASSSQSSSGNTIYF. The CDR3 DNA reads TGTGCCAGCAGCTCTCAGTCGAGCTCTGGAAACACCATATATTTT. Together with reference TRBV5-6 and TRBJ1-3, the CDR3 gives the full variable domain: DAGVTQSPTHLIKTRGQQVTLRCSPKSGHDTVSWYQQALGQGPQFIFQYYEEEERQRGNFPDRFSGHQFPNYSSELNVNALLLGDSALYLCASSSQSSSGNTIYFGEGSWLTVV.

This clonotype was recorded at least ten times. This rearrangement joins TRBV7-8 to TRBJ2-4; the D is unclear. The CDR3 is 16 amino acids. Germline V gene lookup returns CDR1 SGHVS and CDR2 FQNEAQ. Trimming removed 1 base at V and 2 bases at J, with 12 bases between. The CDR3 DNA reads as TGTGCCAGCAGCTTAGATGAAGGTCCGACCAAAAACATTCAGTACTTC. Translating it yields CASSLDEGPTKNIQYF.

This clonotype was detected ten times or more. The V call is TRBV28, the J call TRBJ1-5, with 7 bases fitting TRBD1. Per the germline V gene, CDR1 is MDHEN and CDR2 is SYDVKM. The V gene end was trimmed by 3 bases and the J gene end by 3 bases; junction bases not matched to a gene: 8. This CDR3 has 16 amino acids. The CDR3 DNA follows: TGTGCCAGCAGTTTCTCTAGGGGGCTCTTCAATCAGCCCCAGCATTTT. This translates into CASSFSRGLFNQPQHF.

This clonotype was seen ten or more times. This chain links TRBV7-2 with TRBJ1-1; the D is unclear. Germline assignment: CDR1 SGHTA and CDR2 FQGNSA. The CDR3 length is 14 residues. Between the trimmed V and J ends, which lost 3 bases and 5 bases, there was a span of 13 bases. CDR3 nucleotide sequence: TGTGCCAGCAGCTTCCAGTGGTCAGGAACTGAAGCTTTCTTT. Translating gives CASSFQWSGTEAFF.